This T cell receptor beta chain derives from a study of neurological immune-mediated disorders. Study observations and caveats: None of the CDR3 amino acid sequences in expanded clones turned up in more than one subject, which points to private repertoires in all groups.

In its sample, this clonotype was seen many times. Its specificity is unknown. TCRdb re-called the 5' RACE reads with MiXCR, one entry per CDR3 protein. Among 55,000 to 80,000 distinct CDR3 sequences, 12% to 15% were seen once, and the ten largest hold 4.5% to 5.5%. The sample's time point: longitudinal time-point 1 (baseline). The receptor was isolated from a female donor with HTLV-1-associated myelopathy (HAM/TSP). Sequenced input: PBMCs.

CDR3 DNA sequence: TGCGCCAGCAGGGAAGGACAGGGGGGCTACGAGCAGTACTTC. Its protein product is CASREGQGGYEQYF. The rearrangement links TRBV5-1 to TRBJ2-7; 10 nucleotides align to TRBD1. J gave up 3 bases and V 5 bases, and 5 bases lay outside the gene matches. The germline gives CDR1 SGHRS, CDR2 YFSETQ. The CDR3 runs to 14 residues.